The rows below give T cell receptor beta chains drawn from one sample of a study of post-analysis software for immune sequencing data. Via MiXCR, TCRdb re-called the PCR reads, giving one row per CDR3 protein. Of 150,000 or so distinct CDR3 sequences in the sample, under 40% were seen once. The starting material was blood, obtained after autologous hematopoietic stem cell transplantation. Source of these receptors: a girl aged 10-17 years with multiple sclerosis. The CDR3 runs from the conserved cysteine through the conserved F or W. A D gene is named only where the DNA matches it firmly. The size of a clone is reported for some rows only, either as once, few or many, or as a class for expanded clones.

CASSWGGAADTQYF,TGTGCCAGCAGTTGGGGGGGAGCGGCAGATACGCAGTATTTT,TRBJ2-3,TRBV12-3/TRBV12-4,.,TRBD2
CSATGAGGSKYEQYF,TGCAGTGCTACGGGGGCTGGGGGGAGTAAGTACGAGCAGTACTTC,TRBJ2-7,TRBV20-1,few,.
CASSSHDIQGVRENEQYF,TGTGCCAGCAGCTCCCACGACATACAGGGGGTGAGGGAAAACGAGCAGTACTTC,TRBJ2-7,TRBV7-9,.,TRBD1
CASSYSEGVGNQPQHF,TGTGCCAGCAGTTACTCCGAGGGCGTGGGCAATCAGCCCCAGCATTTT,TRBJ1-5,TRBV6-6,few,.
CASKNRGGPPNEQFF,TGTGCCAGCAAAAACAGGGGCGGCCCGCCTAATGAGCAGTTCTTC,TRBJ2-1,TRBV12-3/TRBV12-4,many,TRBD1
CASSLVGLAGADTQYF,TGTGCCAGCAGCTTGGTAGGACTAGCGGGAGCAGATACGCAGTATTTT,TRBJ2-3,TRBV5-6,few,TRBD2
CASSHLDRNTEAFF,TGTGCCAGCAGCCACTTGGACAGGAACACTGAAGCTTTCTTT,TRBJ1-1,TRBV3-1,once,.
CASSFVEGPYGYTF,TGTGCCAGCAGCTTTGTCGAGGGACCCTATGGCTACACCTTC,TRBJ1-2,TRBV5-5,few,.
CASSLDWGDGEKLFF,TGTGCCAGCAGTTTAGATTGGGGTGATGGTGAAAAACTGTTTTTT,TRBJ1-4,TRBV12-3/TRBV12-4,few,.
CASSHGGQGSYGYTF,TGCGCCAGCAGCCACGGGGGACAGGGGTCCTATGGCTACACCTTC,TRBJ1-2,TRBV5-1,.,TRBD1
CASSRPNRIYEQYF,TGTGCCAGCAGCCGCCCGAACAGGATTTACGAGCAGTACTTC,TRBJ2-7,TRBV7-9,.,.
CASSYSRGIYEQYF,TGTGCTAGCAGTTACTCCAGGGGGATCTACGAGCAGTACTTC,TRBJ2-7,TRBV6-2/TRBV6-3,.,TRBD1
CASSLDLNTEAFF,TGTGCCAGCAGCTTAGACTTGAACACTGAAGCTTTCTTT,TRBJ1-1,TRBV13,few,.
CASSPRGPYEQYF,TGTGCCAGCAGTCCCCGGGGTCCCTACGAGCAGTACTTC,TRBJ2-7,TRBV12-3/TRBV12-4,few,.
CASSALGLAGGDEQFF,TGTGCCAGCAGCGCACTCGGCCTAGCGGGAGGGGATGAGCAGTTCTTC,TRBJ2-1,TRBV14,few,TRBD2
CASSPGRSTFYEQYF,TGCGCCAGCAGCCCCGGACGGAGCACTTTTTACGAGCAGTACTTC,TRBJ2-7,TRBV5-1,.,.
CSVDSGTSGVHGELFF,TGCAGCGTTGATTCCGGGACTAGCGGGGTACACGGGGAGCTGTTTTTT,TRBJ2-2,TRBV29-1,.,TRBD2
CASSKALRPSGPPCDEQFF,TGTGCCAGCAGCAAAGCGCTACGTCCTAGCGGGCCCCCCTGCGATGAGCAGTTCTTC,TRBJ2-1,TRBV21-1,few,.
CSGIAEVVNEQFF,TGCAGCGGCATAGCGGAGGTCGTCAATGAGCAGTTCTTC,TRBJ2-1,TRBV29-1,many,.
CASSRGASGGGYNEQFF,TGTGCCAGCAGCCGAGGGGCTAGCGGGGGGGGATACAATGAGCAGTTCTTC,TRBJ2-1,TRBV7-8,.,TRBD2
CASSINRDTQYF,TGTGCCAGTAGTATCAACCGAGATACGCAGTATTTT,TRBJ2-3,TRBV19,.,.
CSASDTYEQYF,TGCAGTGCTTCGGACACGTACGAGCAGTACTTC,TRBJ2-7,TRBV20-1,.,.
CASSFSSRHGYTF,TGTGCCAGCAGTTTTTCCAGCCGCCATGGCTACACCTTC,TRBJ1-2,TRBV28,.,.
CASSVGGGWGYTF,TGTGCCAGCAGCGTAGGAGGAGGATGGGGCTACACCTTC,TRBJ1-2,TRBV9,.,.
CASSLNVGKSGSYNEQFF,TGTGCCAGCAGCTTAAACGTCGGGAAAAGCGGCTCCTACAATGAGCAGTTCTTC,TRBJ2-1,TRBV7-9,.,.
CASRTGPNQPQHF,TGTGCCTCCCGGACAGGGCCTAATCAGCCCCAGCATTTT,TRBJ1-5,TRBV30,few,TRBD1
CSARGGTGGTIRTGELFF,TGCAGTGCTAGAGGCGGGACAGGGGGTACTATTCGCACCGGGGAGCTGTTTTTT,TRBJ2-2,TRBV20-1,.,TRBD1
CSARDLLRDRGLYEQYF,TGCAGTGCTAGAGATTTGTTGAGGGACAGGGGCCTCTACGAGCAGTACTTC,TRBJ2-7,TRBV20-1,few,TRBD1
CSARPPSEPSTDTQYF,TGCAGTGCTAGGCCGCCTAGCGAACCTAGCACAGATACGCAGTATTTT,TRBJ2-3,TRBV20-1,.,.
CASRTDRGNQPQHF,TGTGCCAGCAGGACGGACAGGGGCAATCAGCCCCAGCATTTT,TRBJ1-5,TRBV28,.,TRBD1
CASSLEPGAGDEQFF,TGTGCCAGCAGTTTAGAGCCCGGGGCAGGGGATGAGCAGTTCTTC,TRBJ2-1,TRBV28,once,.
CASSARDRGTINEKLFF,TGTGCCAGCAGCGCCCGGGACAGGGGGACCATTAATGAAAAACTGTTTTTT,TRBJ1-4,TRBV5-6,.,TRBD1
CAISGTGKNIQYF,TGTGCCATCAGCGGGACAGGGAAAAACATTCAGTACTTC,TRBJ2-4,TRBV10-3,.,TRBD1
CATSRDRNNEQFF,TGTGCCACCAGCAGAGATCGGAACAATGAGCAGTTCTTC,TRBJ2-1,TRBV15,few,.
CASSLVGAFTQYF,TGTGCCAGCAGTTTAGTAGGGGCATTTACGCAGTATTTT,TRBJ2-3,TRBV28,many,.
CSASGTSGGRPSIYEQYF,TGCAGTGCTAGCGGGACTAGCGGAGGACGGCCTTCTATCTACGAGCAGTACTTC,TRBJ2-7,TRBV20-1,once,TRBD2
CASSLDGYGRSTDTQYF,TGTGCCAGCAGCTTAGATGGGTACGGGAGGAGCACAGATACGCAGTATTTT,TRBJ2-3,TRBV7-2,few,TRBD2
CASSYGGLNYEQYF,TGTGCCAGCAGTTATGGGGGCCTAAACTACGAGCAGTACTTC,TRBJ2-7,TRBV12-3/TRBV12-4,.,.
CATSRGRVDQPQHF,TGTGCCACCAGCAGAGGTAGGGTCGATCAGCCCCAGCATTTT,TRBJ1-5,TRBV15,few,.
CASSSVKDIWRTDTQYF,TGTGCCAGCAGCTCCGTCAAGGACATCTGGAGGACAGATACGCAGTATTTT,TRBJ2-3,TRBV7-9,once,.
CASRRGTGGYEQYF,TGTGCCAGCAGACGGGGGACAGGGGGCTACGAGCAGTACTTC,TRBJ2-7,TRBV6-5,few,TRBD1
CASSQDKGTTPCQTYEQYF,TGCGCCAGCAGCCAAGATAAAGGGACTACTCCCTGCCAAACTTACGAGCAGTACTTC,TRBJ2-7,TRBV4-3,.,TRBD2